This T cell receptor (beta chain) was recorded in a study of cytomegalovirus exposure and HLA in healthy donors. This clone appeared many times. The study ran its PCR with 60 Vbeta and 13 Jbeta primers. Assay: immunoSEQ multiplex PCR; the TCRdb copy retains only in-frame clones and omits some. The sample lists roughly 230,000 clones, about three quarters occurring once. Germline assignment: CDR1 MRHNA and CDR2 SNTAGT. Trimming removed 4 bases from V and 5 bases from J; junction bases left unmatched: 7. The CDR3 has 15 amino acids. The chain is built from TRBV6-4 and TRBJ2-7; 11 nucleotides agree with TRBD2. Sequencing used PBMCs. The origin of this receptor is a boy aged 10-17 years in good health and CMV-seronegative. This chain's CDR3 is CASSGTSGSAHEQYF. CDR3 bases: TGTGCCAGCAGTGGTACTAGCGGGAGCGCCCACGAGCAGTACTTC.